The next 30 T cell receptor beta chains were all read from a single sample in a study of identical twins. TCRdb redid the calling of the 5' RACE reads with MiXCR, one entry per CDR3 protein. The table records some 710,000 distinct CDR3 sequences, 5.5% to 6.5% of them present only once. Sequenced input: naive T cells sorted from blood. The receptors were sampled from a man younger than 30 in good health.

This clonotype has a handful of counts. The chain employs TRBV2 and TRBJ2-2; weak D call: TRBD1 (6 bases). The V end was cut by 4 bases, the J end by 0 bases, with 9 bases between. The CDR3 is made up of 15 amino acids. CDR1 SNHLY and CDR2 FYNNEI come from the germline V gene. CDR3 nucleotides: TGTGCCAGCAGTGGGGGGCTAGCGAACACCGGGGAGCTGTTTTTT. It is translated as CASSGGLANTGELFF.

This clonotype has a handful of counts. Here the CDR3 reads CASSLWGGNNEQFF. CDR3 in DNA: TGTGCCAGCAGTTTGTGGGGTGGAAACAATGAGCAGTTCTTC. The chain links TRBV12-3 or TRBV12-4 to TRBJ2-1; D gene ambiguous. The CDR3 sequence is 14 residues long. Trimming pared 3 bases from V and 5 bases from J, leaving 11 bases between.

This clonotype has more than one count but fewer than ten. The V call is TRBV29-1, the J call TRBJ2-7, with D hard to call. This CDR3 has 11 residues. Germline CDR1 is SQVTM and CDR2 is ANQGSEA. Trimming pared 6 bases from V and 5 bases from J, leaving 11 bases between. CDR3 in amino acids: CSVVTGNEQYF. As DNA, the CDR3 is TGCAGCGTCGTGACCGGCAACGAGCAGTACTTC.

This clonotype was seen at least ten times. The CDR3 nucleotides read TGTGCCAGCAGCGTCGGGACAGGGGATAATTCACCCCTCCACTTT. This sequence encodes CASSVGTGDNSPLHF. The chain links TRBV9 to TRBJ1-6, with 10 bases matching TRBD1. This CDR3 comprises 15 residues. The junction had 1 base not matched to a gene; V was cut back by 2 bases and J by 5 bases. Germline assignment: CDR1 SGDLS and CDR2 YYNGEE.

This clonotype occurred many times. The genes are TRBV6-1 and TRBJ2-2; D may be TRBD1 (6 bases). With 6 bases removed from V and 0 bases from J, the gap between germline ends came to 14 bases. CDR1 is MNHNS and CDR2 is SASEGT in the germline V gene. CDR3 length: 16 amino acids. In nucleotides, the CDR3 is TGTGCCAGCAGACGGAAACACAGGGCGAACACCGGGGAGCTGTTTTTT. Amino acid sequence: CASRRKHRANTGELFF.

The V call is TRBV12-3 or TRBV12-4, the J call TRBJ2-2, with D possibly being TRBD2 (6 bases). The length of the CDR3 is 17 residues. Trimming pared 9 bases from V and 6 bases from J, leaving 26 bases between. CDR3 sequence: CASITAFRRGRSGELFF. For the CDR3, the DNA is TGTGCCAGTATTACAGCATTCAGGCGGGGAAGGTCCGGGGAGCTGTTTTTT.

This clonotype was observed a few times. The chain employs TRBV3-1 and TRBJ2-3; no definite D call. V dropped 0 bases and J dropped 3 bases, with 10 bases sitting between them. CDR1 LGHDT and CDR2 YNNKEL come from the germline V gene (reference sequence). The CDR3 sequence is 15 residues long. CDR3 DNA sequence: TGTGCCAGCAGCCAAGATGGCGCCAGTACAGATACGCAGTATTTT. Protein sequence: CASSQDGASTDTQYF.

To note about this clonotype: A much larger clone is a single base away; this may be a read error. The chain joins TRBV11-1 to TRBJ2-1; D gene ambiguous. This CDR3 spans 13 amino acids. Germline assignment: CDR1 SGHAT and CDR2 FQDESV (reference sequence). Trimming removed 2 bases at V and 8 bases at J, with 10 bases between. This CDR3 is CASSLNCIDEQFF. The CDR3 DNA sequence: TGTGCCAGCAGCTTAAATTGCATCGATGAGCAGTTCTTC.

V usage is TRBV6-6 and J usage is TRBJ2-3; D not resolved. The V end was cut by 10 bases, the J end by 4 bases, with 9 bases between. This CDR3 has 11 residues. The germline V gene encodes CDR1 MNHNY and CDR2 SVGAGI (reference sequence). This CDR3 reads CATRWADTQYF. The CDR3 coding sequence is TGTGCCACACGTTGGGCAGATACGCAGTATTTT.

This clonotype was seen repeatedly, ten times or more. This sequence joins TRBV12-3 or TRBV12-4 and TRBJ1-1, with TRBD1 as a possible D gene (5 bases). The CDR3 is 12 residues long. V was clipped by 7 bases and J by 10 bases, with 16 bases between them. CDR3 bases: TGTGCCAGCATCGCCCGGGGCCGGGGAGCTTTCTTT. Residues: CASIARGRGAFF.

This clonotype has ten or more counts. V usage is TRBV10-3 and J usage is TRBJ2-2; D possibly matches TRBD1 or TRBD2 (6 bases each). The V gene lost 6 bases and the J gene lost 5 bases, with 13 bases spanning the gap. Germline-derived CDR1 and CDR2 are ENHRY and SYGVKD. The CDR3 covers 14 residues. CDR3 coding DNA: TGTGCCATCAGACCACCGGGGGCGACCGGGGAGCTGTTTTTT. Translation: CAIRPPGATGELFF.

This clonotype was seen repeatedly, ten times or more. The chain is built from TRBV11-2 and TRBJ2-1; 9 bases are shared with TRBD2. CDR1 and CDR2 from the germline V gene are SGHAT and FQNNGV. With 4 bases clipped from V and 8 bases from J, the junction kept 9 bases outside the gene matches. The CDR3 extends over 15 amino acids. The CDR3 nucleotides read TGTGCCAGCAGCTCCCATAGCGGGAGTGGGGATGAGCAGTTCTTC. It codes for CASSSHSGSGDEQFF.

This clonotype was counted ten times or more. The chain links TRBV5-1 to TRBJ2-1; D uncertain. This CDR3 is built from 15 residues. Germline-derived CDR1 and CDR2 are SGHRS and YFSETQ. Trimming removed 0 bases at V and 0 bases at J, with 7 bases between. CDR3 residues: CASSLEISSYNEQFF. DNA for the CDR3: TGCGCCAGCAGCTTGGAAATTAGCTCCTACAATGAGCAGTTCTTC.

This clonotype has at least ten counts. This sequence joins TRBV6-5 and TRBJ2-1, with 7 positions matching TRBD2. Germline values: CDR1 MNHEY, CDR2 SVGAGI. V trimming: 0 bases; J trimming: 3 bases; junction bases outside the gene matches: 5. The CDR3 extends over 16 amino acids. CDR3 residues: CASSYSRERRYNEQFF. The CDR3 region has the DNA TGTGCCAGCAGTTACTCGCGGGAGCGGCGCTACAATGAGCAGTTCTTC.

The chain joins TRBV7-2 to TRBJ2-5; maybe TRBD2 (6 bases). This CDR3 is 15 amino acids long. Per germline, CDR1 SGHTA and CDR2 FQGNSA. Trimming shortened V by 4 bases and J by 1 base, and 13 bases separated the two germline ends. The CDR3 sequence is CASSSGTLLQETQYF. The CDR3 DNA reads TGTGCCAGCAGCTCCGGGACTCTACTCCAAGAGACCCAGTACTTC.

A remark on this clonotype: A clone one base away is much larger, so this may be a read error. This chain connects TRBV7-9 to TRBJ2-1, with TRBD2 identical over 8 bases. Germline CDR1 and CDR2: SEHNR and FQNEAQ (reference sequence). The CDR3 length is 16 residues. CDR3 region: CGSSLGTAGAYNEQFF. As DNA, the CDR3 is TGTGGCAGCAGCTTAGGTACAGCGGGAGCGTACAATGAGCAGTTCTTC.

The sample holds many counts of this clonotype. This rearrangement joins TRBV28 to TRBJ2-1; TRBD2 might be the D (5 bases). CDR3 size: 12 residues. The germline gives CDR1 MDHEN, CDR2 SYDVKM. V was pared by 4 bases and J by 10 bases, with 11 bases between. The CDR3 region has the DNA TGTGCCAGCAGTTCCCCGGGGATAGAGCAGTTCTTC. It codes for CASSSPGIEQFF.

There are many counts of this clonotype. V and J are TRBV29-1 and TRBJ2-7; no clear D gene. Trimming took off 6 bases at V and 1 base at J, with 10 bases between the two ends. The V gene's germline CDR1 is SQVTM and CDR2 ANQGSEA. The CDR3 has 12 amino acids. The CDR3 nucleotides read TGCAGCGTGCATGACGGTTCCTACGAGCAGTACTTC. Amino acid sequence: CSVHDGSYEQYF.

This clonotype was found a few times. V is TRBV20-1 and J is TRBJ2-1; TRBD2 matches 9 bases. V trimming: 4 bases; J trimming: 2 bases; junction bases outside the gene matches: 6. The CDR3 extends over 15 amino acids. CDR1 DFQATT and CDR2 SNEGSKA come from the germline V gene (reference sequence). The CDR3 loop is CSATAVAGAYNEQFF. In DNA form, the CDR3 reads TGCAGTGCTACAGCGGTAGCGGGAGCCTACAATGAGCAGTTCTTC.

The table lists this clonotype with a few counts. For the CDR3, the DNA is TGTGCCAGCAGCGCCAGGGGGTTCACGCAGTATTTT. Translated, it gives CASSARGFTQYF. This chain links TRBV14 with TRBJ2-3, with 7 bases identical to TRBD1. CDR1 is SGHDN and CDR2 is FVKESK in the germline V gene. The CDR3 spans 12 residues. V lost 5 bases and J lost 9; bases outside the gene matches: 5.

This clonotype was seen ten or more times. The V and J genes are TRBV29-1 and TRBJ2-3, with 10 bases lining up with TRBD1. In germline, CDR1 is SQVTM, CDR2 ANQGSEA. J lost 3 bases, V lost 2 bases, and 11 bases had no gene match. The CDR3 loop spans 17 amino acids. CDR3: CSVEPGQGPGGTDTQYF. CDR3 bases: TGCAGCGTTGAACCGGGACAGGGGCCTGGAGGGACAGATACGCAGTATTTT.

The sample holds many counts of this clonotype. The chain carries TRBV12-3 or TRBV12-4 and TRBJ2-4; D might be TRBD1 or TRBD2, each matching 5 bases. The V end was cut by 5 bases, the J end by 16 bases, with 15 bases between. The CDR3 runs 11 residues. CDR3 nucleotide sequence: TGTGCCAGCAGTACCCCGGGACCCCCCTACTTC. It is translated as CASSTPGPPYF.

J is TRBJ2-1 and V is TRBV10-2, with TRBD2 matching over 11 bases. V dropped 7 bases and J dropped 7; count of bases not matched to a gene: 6. Germline CDR1 reads WSHSY; CDR2 reads SAAADI. The CDR3 spans 14 residues. The CDR3, as DNA: TGCGCCAGCAAAACTAGCGGGAGTCCGAATGAGCAGTTCTTC. It specifies CASKTSGSPNEQFF.

This clonotype was found many times. This chain joins TRBV20-1 and TRBJ2-7; TRBD2 is a possible D gene (6 bases). Per germline, CDR1 DFQATT and CDR2 SNEGSKA (reference sequence). The CDR3 totals 15 residues. Trimming removed 1 base at V and 1 base at J, with 14 bases between. For the CDR3, the DNA is TGCAGTGCTAGAGCAGGTTTAGGGAGGTCCTACGAGCAGTACTTC. Protein product: CSARAGLGRSYEQYF.

In this sample, this clonotype turned up a few times. The genes are TRBV6-1 and TRBJ1-5; D unclear. Germline CDR1 MNHNS, CDR2 SASEGT. V lost 3 bases to trimming and J lost 2 bases, with 11 bases between them. CDR3 length: 15 residues. CDR3 bases: TGTGCCAGCAGTGACAGGCGTATGGGCAATCAGCCCCAGCATTTT. Translating gives CASSDRRMGNQPQHF.

This clonotype came up many times. This chain connects TRBV6-2 or TRBV6-3 to TRBJ1-5, with D possibly being TRBD1 (6 bases). Trimming stripped 7 bases from V and 3 bases from J, with 10 bases between. This CDR3 is 13 amino acids long. The V gene's germline CDR1 is MNHEY and CDR2 SVGEGT. This CDR3 reads CASNRDANQPQHF. The CDR3 nucleotides read TGTGCCAGCAACAGGGATGCCAATCAGCCCCAGCATTTT.

This clonotype has a count of ten or more. The chain recombines TRBV11-2 with TRBJ2-3, with a weak D call TRBD2 (5 bases). The germline V gene encodes CDR1 SGHAT and CDR2 FQNNGV. The CDR3 has 16 amino acids. V shed 1 base and J shed 1 base, with 12 bases lying between them. CDR3 protein: CASSLVSVIGTDTQYF. Here the CDR3 DNA reads TGTGCCAGCAGCTTAGTTAGCGTTATCGGCACAGATACGCAGTATTTT.

The table lists this clonotype with a few counts. The genes are TRBV15 and TRBJ2-1; 7 positions agree with TRBD1. Germline CDR1 and CDR2: LNHNV and YYDKDF (reference sequence). V was pared by 2 bases and J by 4 bases, with 5 bases of the junction left unmatched. The CDR3 is made up of 15 amino acids. CDR3: CATSRPGQPYNEQFF. For the CDR3, the DNA is TGTGCCACCAGCAGACCGGGACAGCCATACAATGAGCAGTTCTTC.

Concerning this clonotype: Lacking the conserved final phenylalanine or tryptophan, this CDR3 likely reflects a read error. The chain combines TRBV5-1 with TRBJ1-2; 8 nucleotides align to TRBD1. CDR1 is SGHRS and CDR2 is YFSETQ in the germline V gene. V dropped 0 bases and J dropped 8; count of bases not matched to a gene: 6. The CDR3 has 14 amino acids. CDR3 coding DNA: TGCGCCAGCAGCTTGGGCGGGACAGGACGAGGCTACACCTGC. Encoded protein: CASSLGGTGRGYTC.

The sample holds a few counts of this clonotype. The J gene is TRBJ2-2, the V gene TRBV28, with D maybe TRBD2 (5 bases). Per the germline V gene, CDR1 is MDHEN and CDR2 is SYDVKM. V lost 10 bases to trimming and J lost 5 bases, with 8 bases between them. CDR3 length equals 11 residues. CDR3 nucleotide sequence: TGTGCCACCGGGGAGACCGGGGAGCTGTTTTTT. This codes for CATGETGELFF.